This T cell receptor (beta chain) comes out of a study of Tregs in tolerant kidney transplant recipients. Trimming took 5 bases from V and 2 from J, leaving 9 bases between them. CDR3 length: 13 residues. The germline V gene has CDR1 SNHLY and CDR2 FYNNEI. TCRdb's table, derived via immunoSEQ multiplex PCR, lists solely in-frame clones and lacks some. The sample contains tens of thousands of clones, approximately 89% of which appear only once. Recipients received nonmyeloablative bone marrow transplants from related graft donors, with transient mixed chimerism. V is TRBV2 and J is TRBJ2-5, with TRBD2 as a possible D gene (5 bases). The sequenced sample was CD4+ T cells from blood (PBMCs), obtained 6 months after the transplant. This clonotype originated in a human patient who received a combined kidney and bone marrow transplant. A subset of T cells may come from the graft donor. CDR3 amino acids: CASSRTYQETQYF. The CDR3 nucleotides read TGTGCCAGCAGTAGGACTTATCAAGAGACCCAGTACTTC. Drawing the rest from reference TRBV2 and TRBJ2-5, the complete variable domain is EPEVTQTPSHQVTQMGQEVILRCVPISNHLYFYWYRQILGQKVEFLVSFYNNEISEKSEIFDDQFSVERPDGSNFTLKIRSTKLEDSAMYFCASSRTYQETQYFGPGTRLLVL.